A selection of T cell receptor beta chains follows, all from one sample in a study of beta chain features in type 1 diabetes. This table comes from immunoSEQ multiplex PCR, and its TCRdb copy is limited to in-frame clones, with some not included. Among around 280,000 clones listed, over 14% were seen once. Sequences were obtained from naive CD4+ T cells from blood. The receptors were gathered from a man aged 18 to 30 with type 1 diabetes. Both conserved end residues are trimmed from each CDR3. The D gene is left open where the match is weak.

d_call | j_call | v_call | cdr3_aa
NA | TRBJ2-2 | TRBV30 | AWSVHTLATGELF
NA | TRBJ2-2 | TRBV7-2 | ASSFLVAGELF
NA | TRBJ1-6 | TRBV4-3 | ASSQRRNRGASPLH
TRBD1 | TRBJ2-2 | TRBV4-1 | ASSVQGADTGELF
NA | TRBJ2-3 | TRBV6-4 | ASSSSGTDTQY
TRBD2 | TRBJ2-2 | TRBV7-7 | ASRPWTSADGELF
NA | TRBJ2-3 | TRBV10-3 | AISDRERATDTQY
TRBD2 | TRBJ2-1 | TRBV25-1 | ASSEVTSGGNEQF
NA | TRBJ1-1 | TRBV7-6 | ASSFPTSNTEAF
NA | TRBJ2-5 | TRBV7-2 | ASSPREETQY
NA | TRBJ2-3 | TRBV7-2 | ASSLVGGGGTDTQY
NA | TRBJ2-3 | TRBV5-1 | ASSRGRHPLTDTQY
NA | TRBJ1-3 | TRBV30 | AWTASSGNTIY
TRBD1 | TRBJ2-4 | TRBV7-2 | ASSRGTGSTQAKNIQY
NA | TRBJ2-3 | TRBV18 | ASSANQGRDTQY
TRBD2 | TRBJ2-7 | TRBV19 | ASSPRLAAYEQY
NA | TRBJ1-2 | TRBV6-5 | ASSPDRNYGYT
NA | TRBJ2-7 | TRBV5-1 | ASSSTPGLNYEQY
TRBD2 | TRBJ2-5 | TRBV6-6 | AVWTSGGGGTQY
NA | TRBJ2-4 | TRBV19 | ASSISGPKNIQY
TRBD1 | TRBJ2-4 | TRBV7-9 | ASSLWTGVAKNIQY
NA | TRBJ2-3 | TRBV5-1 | ASRYQDTQY
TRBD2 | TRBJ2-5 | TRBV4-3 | ASSPRGGPQETQY
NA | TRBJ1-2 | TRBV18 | ASSTNVAVYT
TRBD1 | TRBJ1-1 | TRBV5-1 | ASSPSTGVNTEAF
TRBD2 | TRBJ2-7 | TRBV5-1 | ASSWNPSGGDYEQY
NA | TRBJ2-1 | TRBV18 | ASSPNSRGYNEQF
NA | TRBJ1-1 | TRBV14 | ASSHGRAQAF
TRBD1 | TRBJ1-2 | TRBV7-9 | ASSPQGARQGGYT
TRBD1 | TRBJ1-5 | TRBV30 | AWGGQVMNQPQH
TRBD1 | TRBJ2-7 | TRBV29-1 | SGLWTGPSYEQY
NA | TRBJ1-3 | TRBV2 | ASSLRAGVLSGNTIY
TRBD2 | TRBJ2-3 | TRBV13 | ASSWGLALATDTQY
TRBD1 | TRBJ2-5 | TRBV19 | ASSISGGEETQY
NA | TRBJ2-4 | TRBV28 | ASRLGGKNIQY
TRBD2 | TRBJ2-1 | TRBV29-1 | SVERTSGGLNNEQF
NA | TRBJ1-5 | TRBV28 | ASSLTGSNQPQH
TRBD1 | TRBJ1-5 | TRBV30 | AWSKGTGLADQPQH
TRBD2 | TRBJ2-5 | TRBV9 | ASSVGGTSGGETQY
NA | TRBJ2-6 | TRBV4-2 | ASSQDGGFGANVLT
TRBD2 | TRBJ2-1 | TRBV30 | AWSKSGGPLSDNEQF
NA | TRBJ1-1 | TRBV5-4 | ASRREENTEAF
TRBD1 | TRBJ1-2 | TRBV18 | ASSPSWQGEAST
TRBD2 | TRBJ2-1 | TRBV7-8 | ASSARLAGGLNEQF
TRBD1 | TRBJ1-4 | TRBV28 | ASRPGNRGNEKLF
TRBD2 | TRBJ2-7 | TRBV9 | ASSATSGRAYEQY
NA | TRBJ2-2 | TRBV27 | ASSLPGAGTTNTGELF
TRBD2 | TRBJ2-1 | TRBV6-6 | ASSRAGGTYNEQF
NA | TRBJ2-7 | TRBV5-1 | ASSLVAGALAYEQY
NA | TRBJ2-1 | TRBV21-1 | ASSKEGLSGGARYEQF